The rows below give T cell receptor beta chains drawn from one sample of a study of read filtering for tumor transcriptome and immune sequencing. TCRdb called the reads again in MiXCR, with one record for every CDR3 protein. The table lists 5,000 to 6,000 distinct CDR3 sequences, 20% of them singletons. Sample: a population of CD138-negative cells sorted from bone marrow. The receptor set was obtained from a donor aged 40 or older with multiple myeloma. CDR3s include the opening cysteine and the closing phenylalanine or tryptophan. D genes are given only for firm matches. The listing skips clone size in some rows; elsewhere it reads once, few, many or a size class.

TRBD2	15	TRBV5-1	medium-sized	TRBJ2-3	CASSSLAGGTDTQYF	TGCGCCAGCAGCTCGCTAGCGGGTGGCACAGATACGCAGTATTTT
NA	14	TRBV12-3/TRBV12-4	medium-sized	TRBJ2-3	CASSLEGRVNTQYF	TGTGCCAGCAGTTTAGAGGGCAGGGTGAATACGCAGTATTTT
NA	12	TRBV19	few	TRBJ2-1	CATPTRAGEQFF	TGTGCCACCCCGACCAGGGCGGGTGAGCAGTTCTTC
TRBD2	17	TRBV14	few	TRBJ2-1	CASSPGLAGVSYNEQLF	TGTGCCAGCAGCCCCGGACTAGCGGGAGTGTCCTATAATGAGCAGCTCTTC
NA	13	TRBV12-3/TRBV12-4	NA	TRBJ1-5	CASAGQSNQPQHF	TGTGCCAGCGCAGGACAGAGCAATCAGCCCCAGCATTTT
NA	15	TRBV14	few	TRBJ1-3	CASSLSTGPGNTIYF	TGTGCCAGCAGCCTATCGACAGGCCCTGGAAACACCATATATTTT
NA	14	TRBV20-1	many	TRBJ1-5	CSASIEANNQPQHF	TGCAGTGCCTCCATAGAAGCAAACAATCAGCCCCAGCATTTT
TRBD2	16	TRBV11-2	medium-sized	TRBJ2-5	CASSSRLAGAQETQYF	TGTGCCAGCAGCTCCCGACTAGCGGGAGCCCAAGAGACCCAGTACTTC
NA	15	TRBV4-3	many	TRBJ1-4	CASSQDLGTRENLFF	TGCGCCAGCAGCCAAGACTTAGGGACTAGAGAAAATCTGTTTTTT
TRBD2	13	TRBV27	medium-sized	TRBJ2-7	CASSILTGGEQYF	TGTGCCAGCAGTATCCTGACGGGGGGGGAGCAGTACTTC
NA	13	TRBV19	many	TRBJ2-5	CASRKGLAETQYF	TGTGCCAGTAGAAAAGGCCTGGCCGAGACCCAGTACTTC
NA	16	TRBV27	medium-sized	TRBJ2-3	CASIIRSGSTGDTQYF	TGTGCCAGCATTATACGGTCGGGGTCGACTGGAGATACGCAGTATTTT
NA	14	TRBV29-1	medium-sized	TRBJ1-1	CSVGPRISNTEAFF	TGCAGCGTTGGCCCCAGGATCTCGAACACTGAAGCTTTCTTT
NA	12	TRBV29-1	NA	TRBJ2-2	CSVEVAPGEPFF	TGCAGCGTTGAGGTAGCCCCCGGGGAGCCGTTTTTT
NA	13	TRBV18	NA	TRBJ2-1	CASSRQSENEQFF	TGTGCCAGCTCACGGCAATCGGAGAATGAGCAGTTCTTC
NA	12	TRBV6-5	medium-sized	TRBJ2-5	CASRVGVETQYF	TGTGCCAGCAGAGTCGGGGTGGAGACCCAGTACTTC
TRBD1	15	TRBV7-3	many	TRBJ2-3	CASSSGQSRTDTQYF	TGTGCCAGCAGCTCGGGACAGTCGAGGACAGATACGCAGTATTTT
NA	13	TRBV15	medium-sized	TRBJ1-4	CATSSTGNEKLFF	TGTGCCACCAGCTCAACGGGTAATGAAAAACTGTTTTTT